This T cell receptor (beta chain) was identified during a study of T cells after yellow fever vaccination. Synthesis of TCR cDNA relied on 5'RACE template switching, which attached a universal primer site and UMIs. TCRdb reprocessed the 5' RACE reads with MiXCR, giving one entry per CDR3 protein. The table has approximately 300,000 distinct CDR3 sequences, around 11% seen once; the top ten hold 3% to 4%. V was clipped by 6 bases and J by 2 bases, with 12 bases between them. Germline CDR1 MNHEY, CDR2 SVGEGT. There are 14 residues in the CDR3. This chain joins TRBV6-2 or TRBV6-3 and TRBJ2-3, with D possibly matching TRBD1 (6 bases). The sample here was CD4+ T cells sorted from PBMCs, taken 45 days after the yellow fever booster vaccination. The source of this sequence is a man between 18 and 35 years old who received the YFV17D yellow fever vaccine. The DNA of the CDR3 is TGTGCCAGCAGCCAGGGGACCCTCACAGATACGCAGTATTTT. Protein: CASSQGTLTDTQYF.